This T cell receptor (beta chain) was identified during a study of shared clonotypes between healthy human individuals. CDR1 is KGHSH and CDR2 is LQKENI in the germline V gene. CDR3 length: 11 amino acids. Turning to this clone: One end of the junction does not line up with germline, which may come from a read error.

Method: immunoSEQ multiplex PCR; TCRdb's copy keeps in-frame clones and lacks some. Among about 230,000 clones listed, over 50% were seen once. The TCR was taken from a man between 25 and 39 years old in good health. Source material: memory CD4+ T cells sorted from blood. As to subset: CD45RA-negative fraction. The chain has TRBV18 and TRBJ2-1; D unclear. The chain's CDR3 is CASSTESFLIF. DNA for the CDR3: TGTGCCAGCTCTACCGAGAGTTTTCTGATCTTC. The full variable domain, with the rest looked up from reference TRBV18 and TRBJ2-1, is NAGVMQNPRHLVRRRGQEARLRCSPMKGHSHVYWYRQLPEEGLKFMVYLQKENIIDESGMPKERFSAEFPKEGPSILRIQQVVRGDSAAYFCASSTESFLIFGPGTRLTVL.